This section outlines one T cell receptor beta chain sequence together with its context. Germline V gives CDR1 MNHEY, CDR2 SMNVEV (reference sequence). CDR3 length: 14 residues. V dropped 2 bases and J dropped 5 bases, with 12 bases sitting between them. TCRdb reprocessed the PCR reads via MiXCR. The table lists around 4,000 clones, roughly a third of them singletons. The sample is drawn from a study of metastatic and nonmetastatic thyroid tumors. Every patient was untreated before thyroid surgery. This rearrangement joins TRBV27 to TRBJ1-1; tentative D call: TRBD1 (5 bases). This receptor was identified in a male donor with papillary thyroid cancer or a benign thyroid nodule (not recorded which). Some clones in this sample may be carry-over from other donors' samples. The source material was adjacent normal tissue. The CDR3 region is CASSLEGLSTEAFF. In DNA form, the CDR3 reads TGTGCCAGCAGTTTAGAGGGGCTTTCGACTGAAGCTTTCTTT.